This T cell receptor beta chain appears in the sequencing data of a study of cytomegalovirus exposure and HLA in healthy donors. The CDR3 runs to 16 residues. CDR1 and CDR2 from the germline V gene are MDHEN and SYDVKM. The V end lost 0 bases, the J end lost 4 bases, and 10 bases lay between the germline ends. PCR was performed using 60 Vbeta and 13 Jbeta primers. Assay used: immunoSEQ multiplex PCR; TCRdb lists only in-frame clones, some missing. The repertoire has approximately 140,000 clones, roughly 80% of them found once; the top ten carry roughly 1.6%. Sequencing was performed on PBMCs. V usage is TRBV28 and J usage is TRBJ1-6; D not certain. The receptor was derived from a female donor in good health and CMV-seronegative. The CDR3 protein is CASSLWQQSYNSPLHF. DNA of the CDR3: TGTGCCAGCAGTTTATGGCAACAGAGTTATAATTCACCCCTCCACTTT.